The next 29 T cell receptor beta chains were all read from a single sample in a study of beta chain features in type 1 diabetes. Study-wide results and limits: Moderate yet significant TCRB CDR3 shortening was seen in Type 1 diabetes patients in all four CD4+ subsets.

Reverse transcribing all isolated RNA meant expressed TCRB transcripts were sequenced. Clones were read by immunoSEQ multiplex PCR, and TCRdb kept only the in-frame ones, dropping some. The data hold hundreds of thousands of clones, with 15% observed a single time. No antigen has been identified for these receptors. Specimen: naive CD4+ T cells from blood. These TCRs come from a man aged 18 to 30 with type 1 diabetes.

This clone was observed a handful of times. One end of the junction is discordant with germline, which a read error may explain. The CDR3 sequence is CASSVAGGFGTQYF. The DNA for the CDR3 is TGTGCCAGCAGCGTAGCGGGAGGGTTCGGTACGCAGTATTTT. The rearrangement links TRBV7-2 to TRBJ2-3; TRBD2 matches at 11 bases. This CDR3 contains 14 residues. CDR1 and CDR2 (germline): SGHTA, FQGNSA.

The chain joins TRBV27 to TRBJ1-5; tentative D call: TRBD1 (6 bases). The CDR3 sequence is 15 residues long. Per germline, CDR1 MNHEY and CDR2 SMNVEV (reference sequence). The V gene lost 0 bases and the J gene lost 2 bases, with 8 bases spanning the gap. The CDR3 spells CASSLSGHGNQPQHF. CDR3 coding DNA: TGTGCCAGCAGTTTATCGGGACACGGCAATCAGCCCCAGCATTTT.

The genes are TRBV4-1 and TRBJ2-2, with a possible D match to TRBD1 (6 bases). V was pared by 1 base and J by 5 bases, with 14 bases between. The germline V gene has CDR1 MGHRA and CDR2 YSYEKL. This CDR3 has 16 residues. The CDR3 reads CASSQAFDRRTGELFF. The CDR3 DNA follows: TGCGCCAGCAGCCAAGCTTTTGACAGGCGAACCGGGGAGCTGTTTTTT.

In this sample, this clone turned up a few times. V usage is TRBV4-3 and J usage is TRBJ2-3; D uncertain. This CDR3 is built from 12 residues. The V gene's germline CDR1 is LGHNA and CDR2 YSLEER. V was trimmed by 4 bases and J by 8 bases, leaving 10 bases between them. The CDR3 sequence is CASSLNGATQYF. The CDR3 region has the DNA TGCGCCAGCAGCCTAAATGGAGCTACGCAGTATTTT.

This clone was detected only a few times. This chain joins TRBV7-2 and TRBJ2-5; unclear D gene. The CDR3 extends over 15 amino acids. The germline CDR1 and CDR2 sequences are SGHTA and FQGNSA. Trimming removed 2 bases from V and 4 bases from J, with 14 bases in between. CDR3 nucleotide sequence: TGTGCCAGCAGCTTACGTTCAGGTTTAGGAGAGACCCAGTACTTC. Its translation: CASSLRSGLGETQYF.

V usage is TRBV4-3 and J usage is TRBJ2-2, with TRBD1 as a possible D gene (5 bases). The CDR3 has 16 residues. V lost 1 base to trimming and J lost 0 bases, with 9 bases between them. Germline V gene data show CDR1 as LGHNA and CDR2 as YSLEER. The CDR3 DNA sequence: TGCGCCAGCAGCCAAGTTCTGGGGCCGAACACCGGGGAGCTGTTTTTT. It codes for CASSQVLGPNTGELFF.

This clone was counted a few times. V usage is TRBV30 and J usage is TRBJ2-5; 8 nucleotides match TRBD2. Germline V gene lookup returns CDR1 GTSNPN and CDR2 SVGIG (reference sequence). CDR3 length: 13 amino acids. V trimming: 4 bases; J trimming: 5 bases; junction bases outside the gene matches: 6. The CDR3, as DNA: TGTGCCTGGATCGGGAGGGGTCGGGAGACCCAGTACTTC. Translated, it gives CAWIGRGRETQYF.

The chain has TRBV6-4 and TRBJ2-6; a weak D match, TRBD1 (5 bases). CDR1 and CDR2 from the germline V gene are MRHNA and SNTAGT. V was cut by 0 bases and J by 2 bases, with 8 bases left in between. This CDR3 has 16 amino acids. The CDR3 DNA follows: TGTGCCAGCAGTGACTCGCACAGGACTGGGGCCAACGTCCTGACTTTC. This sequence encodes CASSDSHRTGANVLTF.

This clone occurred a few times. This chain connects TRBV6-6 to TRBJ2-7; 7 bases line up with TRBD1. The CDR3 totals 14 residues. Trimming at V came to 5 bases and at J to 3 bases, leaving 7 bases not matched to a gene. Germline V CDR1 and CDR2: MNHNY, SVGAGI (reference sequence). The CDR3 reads CASSRLGQNYEQYF. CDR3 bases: TGTGCCAGCAGTCGCCTGGGACAGAACTACGAGCAGTACTTC.

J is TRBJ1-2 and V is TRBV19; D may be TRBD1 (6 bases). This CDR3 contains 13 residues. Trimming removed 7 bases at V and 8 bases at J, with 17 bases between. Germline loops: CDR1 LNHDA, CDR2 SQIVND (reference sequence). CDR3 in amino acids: CASKAAGEGGYTF. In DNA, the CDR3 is TGTGCCAGTAAGGCCGCAGGGGAGGGCGGCTACACCTTC.

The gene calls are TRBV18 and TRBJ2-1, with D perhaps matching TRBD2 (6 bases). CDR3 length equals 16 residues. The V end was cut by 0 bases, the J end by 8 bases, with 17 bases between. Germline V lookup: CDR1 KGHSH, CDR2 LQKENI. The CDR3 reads CASSPPGGRRGDEQFF. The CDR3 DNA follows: TGTGCCAGCTCACCACCGGGGGGACGGCGTGGGGATGAGCAGTTCTTC.

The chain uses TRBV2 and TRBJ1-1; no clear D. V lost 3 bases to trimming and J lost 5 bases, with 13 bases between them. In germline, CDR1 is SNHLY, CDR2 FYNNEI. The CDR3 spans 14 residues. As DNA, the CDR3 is TGTGCCAGCAGTGATAAGCGGGGAGGGACTGAAGCTTTCTTT. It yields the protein CASSDKRGGTEAFF.

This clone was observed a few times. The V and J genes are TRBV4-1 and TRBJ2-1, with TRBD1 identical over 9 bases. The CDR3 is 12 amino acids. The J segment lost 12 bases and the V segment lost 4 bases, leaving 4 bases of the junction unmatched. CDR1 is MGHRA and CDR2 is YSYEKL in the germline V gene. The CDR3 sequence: CASSRTGARQFF. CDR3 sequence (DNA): TGCGCCAGCAGCCGGACAGGGGCCCGGCAGTTCTTC.

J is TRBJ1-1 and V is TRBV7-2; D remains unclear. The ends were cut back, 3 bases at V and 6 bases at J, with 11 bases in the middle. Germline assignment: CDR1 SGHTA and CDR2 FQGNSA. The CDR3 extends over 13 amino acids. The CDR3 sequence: CASSFFSGSEAFF. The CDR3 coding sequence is TGTGCCAGCAGCTTTTTCTCGGGGTCTGAAGCTTTCTTT.

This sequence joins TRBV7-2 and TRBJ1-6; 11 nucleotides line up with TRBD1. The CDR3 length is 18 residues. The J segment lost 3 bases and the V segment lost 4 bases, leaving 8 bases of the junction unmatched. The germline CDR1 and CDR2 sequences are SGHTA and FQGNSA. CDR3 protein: CASSSPGTGGFYNSPLHF. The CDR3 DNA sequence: TGTGCCAGCAGCTCCCCCGGGACAGGGGGTTTCTATAATTCACCCCTCCACTTT.

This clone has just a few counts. The DNA for the CDR3 is TGTGCCAGCAGCCCCCCAACTTCGGGCTACGAGCAGTACTTC. Its translation is CASSPPTSGYEQYF. V usage is TRBV28 and J usage is TRBJ2-7; D not certain. Germline V gene lookup returns CDR1 MDHEN and CDR2 SYDVKM. The CDR3 spans 14 residues. Trimming cost V 6 bases and J 3 bases, with 15 bases left between them.

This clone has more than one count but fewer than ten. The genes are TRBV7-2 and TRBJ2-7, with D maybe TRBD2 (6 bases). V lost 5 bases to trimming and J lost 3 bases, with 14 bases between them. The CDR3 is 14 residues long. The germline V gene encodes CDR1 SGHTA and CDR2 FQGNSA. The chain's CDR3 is CASSLNGGGYEQYF. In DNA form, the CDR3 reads TGTGCCAGCAGCCTAAATGGGGGAGGCTACGAGCAGTACTTC.

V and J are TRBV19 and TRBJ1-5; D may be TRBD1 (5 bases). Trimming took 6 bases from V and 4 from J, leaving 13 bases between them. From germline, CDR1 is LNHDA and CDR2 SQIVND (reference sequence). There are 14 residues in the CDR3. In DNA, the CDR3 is TGTGCCAGTAGGGGGGACTATTTGAATCAGCCCCAGCATTTT. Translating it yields CASRGDYLNQPQHF.

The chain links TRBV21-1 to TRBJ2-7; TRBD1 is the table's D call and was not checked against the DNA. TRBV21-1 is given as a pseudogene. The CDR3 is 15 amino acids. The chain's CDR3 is CASSKDRDRGHEQYF. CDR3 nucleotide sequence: TGTGCCAGCAGCAAGGACCGGGACAGGGGCCACGAGCAGTACTTC.

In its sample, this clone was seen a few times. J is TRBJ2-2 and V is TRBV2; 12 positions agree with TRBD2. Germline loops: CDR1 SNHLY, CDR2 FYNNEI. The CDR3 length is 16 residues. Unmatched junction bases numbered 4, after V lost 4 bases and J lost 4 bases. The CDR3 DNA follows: TGTGCCAGCAGTGTTGGACTAGCGGGGATCACCGGGGAGCTGTTTTTT. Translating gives CASSVGLAGITGELFF.

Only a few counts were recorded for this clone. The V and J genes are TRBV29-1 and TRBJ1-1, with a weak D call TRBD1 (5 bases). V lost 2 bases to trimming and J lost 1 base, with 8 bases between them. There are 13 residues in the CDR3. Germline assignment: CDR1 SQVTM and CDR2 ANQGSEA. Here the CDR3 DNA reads TGCAGCGTTGAAAGGCAGGGGAACACTGAAGCTTTCTTT. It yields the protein CSVERQGNTEAFF.

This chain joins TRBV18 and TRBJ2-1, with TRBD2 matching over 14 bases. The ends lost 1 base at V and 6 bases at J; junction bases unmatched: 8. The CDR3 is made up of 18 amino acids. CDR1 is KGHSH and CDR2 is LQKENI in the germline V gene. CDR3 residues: CASSPQLTSGGDRNEQFF. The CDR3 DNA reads TGTGCCAGCTCACCACAGTTGACTAGCGGGGGGGATCGCAATGAGCAGTTCTTC.

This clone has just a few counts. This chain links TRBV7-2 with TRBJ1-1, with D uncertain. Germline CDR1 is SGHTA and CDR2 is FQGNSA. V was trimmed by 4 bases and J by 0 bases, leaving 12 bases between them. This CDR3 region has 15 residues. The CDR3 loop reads CASSYRRGMNTEAFF. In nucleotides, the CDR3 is TGTGCCAGCAGCTATCGACGGGGAATGAACACTGAAGCTTTCTTT.

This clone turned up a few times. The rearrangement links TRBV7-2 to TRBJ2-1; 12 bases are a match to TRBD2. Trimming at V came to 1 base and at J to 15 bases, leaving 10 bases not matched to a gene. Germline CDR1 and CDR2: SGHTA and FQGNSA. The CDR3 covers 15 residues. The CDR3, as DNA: TGTGCCAGCAGCTTAGAAGGGCTAGCGGGGGGGTCAACGTTCTTC. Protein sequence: CASSLEGLAGGSTFF. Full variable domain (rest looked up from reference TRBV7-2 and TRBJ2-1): GAGVSQSPSNKVTEKGKDVELRCDPISGHTALYWYRQSLGQGLEFLIYFQGNSAPDKSGLPSDRFSAERTGGSVSTLTIQRTQQEDSAVYLCASSLEGLAGGSTFFGPGTRLTVL.

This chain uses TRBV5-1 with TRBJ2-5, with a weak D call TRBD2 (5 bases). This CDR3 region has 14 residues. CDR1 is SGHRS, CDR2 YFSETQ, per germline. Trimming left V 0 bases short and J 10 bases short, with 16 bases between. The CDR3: CASSLGLLRDIQYF. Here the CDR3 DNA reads TGCGCCAGCAGCTTGGGACTACTAAGAGATATCCAGTACTTC. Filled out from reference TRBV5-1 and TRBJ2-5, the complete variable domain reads KAGVTQTPRYLIKTRGQQVTLSCSPISGHRSVSWYQQTPGQGLQFLFEYFSETQRNKGNFPGRFSGRQFSNSRSEMNVSTLELGDSALYLCASSLGLLRDIQYFGPGTRLLVL.

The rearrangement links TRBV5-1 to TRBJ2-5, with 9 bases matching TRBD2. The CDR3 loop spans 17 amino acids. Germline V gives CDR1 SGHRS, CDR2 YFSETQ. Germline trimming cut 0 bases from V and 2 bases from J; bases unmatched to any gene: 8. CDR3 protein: CASSLAILAGRQETQYF. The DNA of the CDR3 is TGCGCCAGCAGCTTGGCCATCCTAGCGGGGCGGCAAGAGACCCAGTACTTC.

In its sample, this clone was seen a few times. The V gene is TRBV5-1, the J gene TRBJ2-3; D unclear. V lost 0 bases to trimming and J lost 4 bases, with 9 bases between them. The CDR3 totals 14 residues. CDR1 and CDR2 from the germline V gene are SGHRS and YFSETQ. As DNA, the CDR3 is TGCGCCAGCAGCTTGGGCGGAACTGCAGATACGCAGTATTTT. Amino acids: CASSLGGTADTQYF.

CDR3 nucleotides: TGCGCCAGCAGCTTTACAGGGTTGATGGATCAGCCCCAGCATTTT. It specifies CASSFTGLMDQPQHF. J is TRBJ1-5 and V is TRBV5-1; D might be TRBD1 (6 bases). The CDR3 covers 15 residues. V was shortened by 2 bases and J by 5 bases, with 14 bases between the two germline ends. The V gene's germline CDR1 is SGHRS and CDR2 YFSETQ.

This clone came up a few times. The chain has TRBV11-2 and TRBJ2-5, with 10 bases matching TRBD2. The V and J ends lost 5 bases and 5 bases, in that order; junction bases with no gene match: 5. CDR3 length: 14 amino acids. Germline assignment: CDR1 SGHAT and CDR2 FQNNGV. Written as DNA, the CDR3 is TGTGCCAGCAGCCCCCCAGCGGGGGGGGAGACCCAGTACTTC. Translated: CASSPPAGGETQYF.